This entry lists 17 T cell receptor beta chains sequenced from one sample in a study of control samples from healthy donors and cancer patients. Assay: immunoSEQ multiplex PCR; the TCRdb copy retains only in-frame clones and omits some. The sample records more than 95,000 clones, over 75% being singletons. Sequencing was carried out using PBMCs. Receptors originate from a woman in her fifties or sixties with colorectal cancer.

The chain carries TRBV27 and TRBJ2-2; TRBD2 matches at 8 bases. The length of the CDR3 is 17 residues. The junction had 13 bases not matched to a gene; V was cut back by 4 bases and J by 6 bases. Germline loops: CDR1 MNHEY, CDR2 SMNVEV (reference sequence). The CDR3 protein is CASSSPGLGGVAGELFF. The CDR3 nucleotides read TGTGCCAGCAGTTCCCCGGGACTAGGGGGTGTTGCCGGGGAGCTGTTTTTT.

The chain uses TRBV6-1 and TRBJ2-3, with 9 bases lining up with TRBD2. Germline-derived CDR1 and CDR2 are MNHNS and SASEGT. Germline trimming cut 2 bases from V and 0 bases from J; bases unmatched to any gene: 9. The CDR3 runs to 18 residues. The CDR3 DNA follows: TGTGCCAGCAGTGAAAAAAGGCGGGGGGGCCTTAGCACAGATACGCAGTATTTT. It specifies CASSEKRRGGLSTDTQYF.

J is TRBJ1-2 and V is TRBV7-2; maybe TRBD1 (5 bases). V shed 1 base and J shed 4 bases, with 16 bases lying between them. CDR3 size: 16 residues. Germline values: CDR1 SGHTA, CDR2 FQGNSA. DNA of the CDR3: TGTGCCAGCAGCTTAGTTGGGGGGGGTAATTCCTATGGCTACACCTTC. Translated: CASSLVGGGNSYGYTF.

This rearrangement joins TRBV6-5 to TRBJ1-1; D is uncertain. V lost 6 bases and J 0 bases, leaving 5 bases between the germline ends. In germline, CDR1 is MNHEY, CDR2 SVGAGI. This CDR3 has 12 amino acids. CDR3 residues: CASSRLNTEAFF. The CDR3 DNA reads TGTGCCAGCAGCCGATTGAACACTGAAGCTTTCTTT.

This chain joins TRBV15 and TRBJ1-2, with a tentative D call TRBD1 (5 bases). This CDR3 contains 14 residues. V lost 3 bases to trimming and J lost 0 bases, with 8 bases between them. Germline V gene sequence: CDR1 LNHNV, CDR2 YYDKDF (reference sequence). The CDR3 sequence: CATSRGTANYGYTF. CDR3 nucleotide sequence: TGTGCCACCAGCAGGGGGACCGCTAACTATGGCTACACCTTC.

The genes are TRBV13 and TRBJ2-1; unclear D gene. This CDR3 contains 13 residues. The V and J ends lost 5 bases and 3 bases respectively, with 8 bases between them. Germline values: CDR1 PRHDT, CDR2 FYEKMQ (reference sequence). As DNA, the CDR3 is TGTGCCAGCAGCCGGGCCATCTACAATGAGCAGTTCTTC. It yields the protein CASSRAIYNEQFF.

The CDR3 reads CASSAPGTGFPNYGYTF. The CDR3 DNA follows: TGTGCCAGCAGCGCTCCCGGGACAGGGTTTCCTAACTATGGCTACACCTTC. The genes are TRBV9 and TRBJ1-2; 9 nucleotides agree with TRBD1. The CDR3 contains 17 residues. Trimming removed 3 bases from V and 0 bases from J; junction bases left unmatched: 9. The germline V gene has CDR1 SGDLS and CDR2 YYNGEE.

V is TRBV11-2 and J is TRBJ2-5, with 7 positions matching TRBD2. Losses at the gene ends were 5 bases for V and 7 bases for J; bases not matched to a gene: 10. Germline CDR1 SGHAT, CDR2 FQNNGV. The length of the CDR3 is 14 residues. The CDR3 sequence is CASSLLGPGGTQYF. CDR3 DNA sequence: TGTGCCAGCAGCCTCCTAGGGCCGGGGGGGACCCAGTACTTC.

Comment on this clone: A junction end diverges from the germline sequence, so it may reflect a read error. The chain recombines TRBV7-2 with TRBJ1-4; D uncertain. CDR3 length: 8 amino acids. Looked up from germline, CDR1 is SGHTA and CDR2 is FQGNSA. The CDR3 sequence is CASSLFGF. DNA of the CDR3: TGTGCCAGCAGCTTATTTGGGTTT.

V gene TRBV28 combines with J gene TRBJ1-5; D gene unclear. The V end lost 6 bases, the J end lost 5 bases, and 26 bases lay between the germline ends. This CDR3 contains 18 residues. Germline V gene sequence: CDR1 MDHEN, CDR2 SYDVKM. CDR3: CASSPSRGLGSSDQPQHF. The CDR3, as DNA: TGTGCCAGCAGCCCTTCACGAGGGTTAGGTTCGTCCGATCAGCCCCAGCATTTT.

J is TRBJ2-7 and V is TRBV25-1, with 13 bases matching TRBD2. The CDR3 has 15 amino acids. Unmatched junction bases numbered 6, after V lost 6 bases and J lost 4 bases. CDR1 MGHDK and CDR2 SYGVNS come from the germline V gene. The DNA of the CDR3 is TGTGCCAGCAGGGCGGCGACTAGCGGGGGGTACGAGCAGTACTTC. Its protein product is CASRAATSGGYEQYF.

CDR3 nucleotide sequence: TGTGCCAGCACCATGAGTGAAGGGGAGGGACAGCCCCAGCATTTT. Translating it yields CASTMSEGEGQPQHF. The chain recombines TRBV2 with TRBJ1-5, with D perhaps matching TRBD1 (5 bases). The germline CDR1 and CDR2 sequences are SNHLY and FYNNEI. V was pared by 7 bases and J by 7 bases, with 20 bases between. The length of the CDR3 is 15 residues.

CDR3 sequence (DNA): TGTGCCAGCAGTAAGGACAGGGAGAATCAGCCCCAGCATTTT. Encoded protein: CASSKDRENQPQHF. The chain is built from TRBV2 and TRBJ1-5; 8 bases fit TRBD1. This CDR3 is 14 amino acids long. J lost 4 bases, V lost 5 bases, and 4 bases had no gene match. In germline, CDR1 is SNHLY, CDR2 FYNNEI.

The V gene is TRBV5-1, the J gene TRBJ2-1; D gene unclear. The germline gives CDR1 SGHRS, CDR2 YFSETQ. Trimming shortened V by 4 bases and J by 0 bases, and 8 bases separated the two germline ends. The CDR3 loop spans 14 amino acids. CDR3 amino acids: CASSPLTSYNEQFF. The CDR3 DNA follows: TGCGCCAGCAGCCCCCTCACCTCCTACAATGAGCAGTTCTTC.

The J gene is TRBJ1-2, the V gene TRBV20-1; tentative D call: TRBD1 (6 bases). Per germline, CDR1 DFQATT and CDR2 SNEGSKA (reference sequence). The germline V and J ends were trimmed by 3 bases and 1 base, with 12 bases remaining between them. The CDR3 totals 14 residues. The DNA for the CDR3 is TGCAGTGCTAGTCCCGGGACAAGTAACTATGGCTACACCTTC. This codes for CSASPGTSNYGYTF.

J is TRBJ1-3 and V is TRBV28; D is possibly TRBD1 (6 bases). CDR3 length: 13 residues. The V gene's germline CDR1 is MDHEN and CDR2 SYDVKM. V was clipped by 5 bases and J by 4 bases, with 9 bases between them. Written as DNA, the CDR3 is TGTGCCAGCAGTAGGACAGACGGAAACACCATATATTTT. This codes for CASSRTDGNTIYF.

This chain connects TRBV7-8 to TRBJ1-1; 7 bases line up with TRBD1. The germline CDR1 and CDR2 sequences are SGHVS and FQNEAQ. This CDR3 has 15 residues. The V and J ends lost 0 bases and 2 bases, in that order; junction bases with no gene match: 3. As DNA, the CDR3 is TGTGCCAGCAGCTTAGCTGGGGACAGAAACACTGAAGCTTTCTTT. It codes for CASSLAGDRNTEAFF.